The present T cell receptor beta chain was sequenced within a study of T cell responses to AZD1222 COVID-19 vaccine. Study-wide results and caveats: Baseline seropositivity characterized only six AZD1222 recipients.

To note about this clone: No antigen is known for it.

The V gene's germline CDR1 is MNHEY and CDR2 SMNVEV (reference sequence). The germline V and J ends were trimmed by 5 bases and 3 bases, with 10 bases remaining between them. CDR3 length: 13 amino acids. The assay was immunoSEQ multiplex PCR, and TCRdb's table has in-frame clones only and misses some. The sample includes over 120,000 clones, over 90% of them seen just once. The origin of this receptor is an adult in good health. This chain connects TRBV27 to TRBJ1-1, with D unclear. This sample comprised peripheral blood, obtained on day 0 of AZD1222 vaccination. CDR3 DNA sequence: TGTGCCAGCAGTCCCGACCGGGACACTGAAGCTTTCTTT. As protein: CASSPDRDTEAFF.